The clone carrying this T cell receptor (beta chain) was counted many times. This entry belongs to a study of T-cell reconstitution after alpha-beta-depleted transplantation in children. Trimming removed 3 bases at V and 8 bases at J, with 4 bases between. The CDR3 covers 9 residues. Germline V gene sequence: CDR1 SQVTM, CDR2 ANQGSEA. Unique molecular identifiers were built into the TCRbeta library. Via MiXCR, TCRdb re-called the PCR reads, giving one row per CDR3 protein. Of over 550,000 distinct CDR3 sequences listed, about 11% are singletons. Sequencing used PBMCs from the stem cell graft donor, obtained from the stem cell graft. This clonotype originated in a human donor who donated a stem cell graft to a child with acute myeloid leukemia. The chain employs TRBV29-1 and TRBJ1-1; no clear D. The chain's CDR3 is CSVDREAFF. In DNA, the CDR3 is TGCAGCGTTGACAGGGAAGCTTTCTTT.